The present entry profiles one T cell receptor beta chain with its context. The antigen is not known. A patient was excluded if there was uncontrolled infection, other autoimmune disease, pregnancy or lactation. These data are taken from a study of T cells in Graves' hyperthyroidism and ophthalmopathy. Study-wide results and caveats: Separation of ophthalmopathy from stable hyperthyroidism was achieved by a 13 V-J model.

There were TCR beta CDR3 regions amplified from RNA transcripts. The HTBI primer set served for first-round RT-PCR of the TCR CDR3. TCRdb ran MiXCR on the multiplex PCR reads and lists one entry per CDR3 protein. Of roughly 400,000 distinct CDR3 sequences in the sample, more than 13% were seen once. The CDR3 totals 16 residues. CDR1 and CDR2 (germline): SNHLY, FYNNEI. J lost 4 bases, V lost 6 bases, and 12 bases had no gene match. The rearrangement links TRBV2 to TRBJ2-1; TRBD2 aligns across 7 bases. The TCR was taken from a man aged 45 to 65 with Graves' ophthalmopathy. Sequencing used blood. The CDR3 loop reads CASRPARLAVYNEQFF. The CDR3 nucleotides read TGTGCCAGCAGACCCGCCCGACTAGCAGTGTACAATGAGCAGTTCTTC.